Following are 21 T cell receptor beta chains from one sample sequenced in a study of T cells in localized non-small cell lung cancer. TCRdb's copy holds only in-frame clones and misses some; the assay was immunoSEQ multiplex PCR. The table includes approximately 76,000 clones, more than 75% detected once. Sequencing used peripheral blood, obtained before any cancer treatment. These TCRs come from a female donor older than 55 with stage I lung adenocarcinoma.

The chain combines TRBV6-6 with TRBJ1-3; 8 positions match TRBD1. CDR1 is MNHNY, CDR2 SVGAGI, per germline (reference sequence). The CDR3 runs to 14 residues. V trimming: 5 bases; J trimming: 4 bases; junction bases outside the gene matches: 4. CDR3 in amino acids: CASSQGQAGNTIYF. CDR3 in DNA: TGTGCCAGCAGTCAGGGACAGGCAGGAAACACCATATATTTT.

The V call is TRBV2, the J call TRBJ1-2, with 11 bases lining up with TRBD1. Germline-derived CDR1 and CDR2 are SNHLY and FYNNEI. Losses at the gene ends were 2 bases for V and 4 bases for J; bases not matched to a gene: 6. The CDR3 loop spans 16 amino acids. The CDR3 is CASSETTGTGGYGYTF. The DNA of the CDR3 is TGTGCCAGCAGTGAAACCACCGGGACAGGGGGCTATGGCTACACCTTC.

The chain links TRBV19 to TRBJ2-1; 15 nucleotides match TRBD2. CDR3 length: 16 residues. The germline V gene has CDR1 LNHDA and CDR2 SQIVND (reference sequence). V trimming: 9 bases; J trimming: 4 bases; junction bases outside the gene matches: 7. CDR3 protein: CASNPGLAGGYNEQFF. The CDR3 nucleotides are TGTGCCAGCAACCCGGGACTAGCGGGAGGTTACAATGAGCAGTTCTTC.

Note on this clone: This same CDR3 is encoded by further DNA sequences in the sample. The rearrangement joins TRBV7-2 to TRBJ1-4; no reliable D call. From germline, CDR1 is SGHTA and CDR2 FQGNSA. CDR3 length: 14 amino acids. The V and J ends lost 1 base and 6 bases respectively, with 9 bases between them. CDR3 sequence (DNA): TGTGCCAGCAGCTTAGTAGGAGGCGATGAAAAACTGTTTTTT. Residues: CASSLVGGDEKLFF.

V and J are TRBV5-5 and TRBJ1-4; D is undetermined. Trimming removed 4 bases from V and 7 bases from J, with 14 bases in between. Germline V gene lookup returns CDR1 SGHKS and CDR2 YYEKEE (reference sequence). This CDR3 spans 14 amino acids. The CDR3 here is CASSVGLAVEKLFF. The CDR3 region has the DNA TGTGCCAGCAGCGTGGGCCTAGCGGTTGAAAAACTGTTTTTT.

The CDR3 sequence: CASSQGGGAPYEQYF. The DNA of the CDR3 is TGTGCCAGCAGCCAAGGTGGGGGGGCTCCCTACGAGCAGTACTTC. The chain links TRBV4-2 to TRBJ2-7, with D possibly matching TRBD2 (7 bases). The CDR3 is 15 residues long. V shed 1 base and J shed 2 bases, with 12 bases lying between them. Germline values: CDR1 LGHNA, CDR2 YNFKEQ.

This clone was seen more than once but under ten times. The chain employs TRBV6-1 and TRBJ2-1; 12 bases line up with TRBD1. The J segment lost 10 bases and the V segment lost 4 bases, leaving 11 bases of the junction unmatched. Germline CDR1 is MNHNS and CDR2 is SASEGT. The CDR3 spans 16 residues. The CDR3: CASSGSSGTGGLEQFF. CDR3 sequence (DNA): TGTGCCAGCAGTGGATCATCCGGGACAGGGGGCTTAGAGCAGTTCTTC.

The chain couples TRBV19 to TRBJ1-2; D gene uncertain. The CDR3 length is 13 residues. Deletions cut 6 bases from V and 0 bases from J, with 8 bases between. Germline CDR1 is LNHDA and CDR2 is SQIVND (reference sequence). CDR3 DNA: TGTGCCAGTAGGGCGGATACTAACTATGGCTACACCTTC. As protein: CASRADTNYGYTF.

In its sample, this clone was seen once. CDR3 region: CASSSTGGPQETQYF. The CDR3 DNA reads as TGTGCCAGCAGTTCTACAGGGGGCCCTCAAGAGACCCAGTACTTC. The V call is TRBV6-4, the J call TRBJ2-5, with 9 nucleotides matching TRBD1. The germline V gene encodes CDR1 MRHNA and CDR2 SNTAGT. The CDR3 sequence is 15 residues long. V lost 5 bases and J lost 2; bases outside the gene matches: 6.

J is TRBJ2-3 and V is TRBV19, with TRBD2 identical over 7 bases. CDR1 LNHDA and CDR2 SQIVND come from the germline V gene (reference sequence). The ends lost 0 bases at V and 6 bases at J; junction bases unmatched: 9. CDR3 length: 16 amino acids. The CDR3 DNA sequence: TGTGCCAGTAGTATAGATGCAGGGAGGGTATCGGATACGCAGTATTTT. Amino acids: CASSIDAGRVSDTQYF. The whole variable domain, remainder taken from reference TRBV19 and TRBJ2-3, is DGGITQSPKYLFRKEGQNVTLSCEQNLNHDAMYWYRQDPGQGLRLIYYSQIVNDFQKGDIAEGYSVSREKKESFPLTVTSAQKNPTAFYLCASSIDAGRVSDTQYFGPGTRLTVL.

The chain recombines TRBV19 with TRBJ2-1; 7 bases map to TRBD1. CDR1 is LNHDA and CDR2 is SQIVND in the germline V gene (reference sequence). The V gene end was trimmed by 5 bases and the J gene end by 3 bases; junction bases not matched to a gene: 7. The CDR3 has 15 residues. The CDR3 loop reads CASSVPPGGYNEQFF. The CDR3, as DNA: TGTGCCAGTAGTGTCCCACCAGGGGGCTACAATGAGCAGTTCTTC.

The chain recombines TRBV11-2 with TRBJ1-5; D gene unclear. The CDR3 is made up of 14 amino acids. Looked up from germline, CDR1 is SGHAT and CDR2 is FQNNGV. V was cut by 2 bases and J by 5 bases, with 10 bases left in between. CDR3 DNA sequence: TGTGCCAGCAGCTTAAATCCAGGCGATCAGCCCCAGCATTTT. This codes for CASSLNPGDQPQHF.

J is TRBJ2-5 and V is TRBV5-1; D is possibly TRBD1 (6 bases). V lost 4 bases to trimming and J lost 1 base, with 11 bases between them. The germline gives CDR1 SGHRS, CDR2 YFSETQ. CDR3 length: 14 amino acids. This CDR3 is CASSHPTGQETQYF. CDR3 nucleotide sequence: TGCGCCAGCAGCCATCCGACAGGCCAAGAGACCCAGTACTTC.

The rearrangement uses TRBV28 and TRBJ2-5; the match to TRBD2 covers 7 bases. The CDR3 is 14 residues long. After removal of 6 bases from V and 5 bases from J, the junction contained 9 bases not matched to a gene. CDR1 MDHEN and CDR2 SYDVKM come from the germline V gene. The CDR3 is CASSKMGGSETQYF. DNA for the CDR3: TGTGCCAGCAGCAAGATGGGAGGGTCCGAGACCCAGTACTTC.

The rearrangement links TRBV19 to TRBJ2-3, with TRBD2 matching over 8 bases. This CDR3 comprises 14 residues. V lost 7 bases and J lost 3; bases outside the gene matches: 6. CDR1 LNHDA and CDR2 SQIVND come from the germline V gene (reference sequence). CDR3 amino acids: CASKSGSGTDTQYF. CDR3 nucleotides: TGTGCCAGTAAAAGCGGGAGTGGGACAGATACGCAGTATTTT.

The rearrangement links TRBV19 to TRBJ2-3; D not resolved. Germline V lookup: CDR1 LNHDA, CDR2 SQIVND (reference sequence). Trimming cost V 4 bases and J 8 bases, with 7 bases left between them. The CDR3 is 11 residues long. CDR3 amino acids: CASSNQPTQYF. The CDR3 DNA reads TGTGCCAGTAGTAATCAACCTACGCAGTATTTT.

The V and J genes are TRBV27 and TRBJ2-2; no firm D call. Trimming left V 0 bases short and J 6 bases short, with 2 bases between. CDR3 length: 12 amino acids. Per the germline V gene, CDR1 is MNHEY and CDR2 is SMNVEV (reference sequence). CDR3 nucleotides: TGTGCCAGCAGTTTATCTCCCGGGGAGCTGTTTTTT. Its translation is CASSLSPGELFF.

This clone was detected a few times. The V gene is TRBV18, the J gene TRBJ1-1, with D perhaps TRBD1 (5 bases). Trimming left V 1 base short and J 2 bases short, with 8 bases between. Per the germline V gene, CDR1 is KGHSH and CDR2 is LQKENI. The CDR3 runs to 14 residues. The CDR3 DNA is TGTGCCAGCTCACCACAGGGGACTAACACTGAAGCTTTCTTT. The encoded protein is CASSPQGTNTEAFF.

This chain links TRBV19 with TRBJ2-5; 7 bases are a match to TRBD1. CDR1 and CDR2 (germline): LNHDA, SQIVND (reference sequence). The ends lost 5 bases at V and 5 bases at J; junction bases unmatched: 8. The CDR3 contains 14 residues. CDR3 bases: TGTGCCAGTAGTGTTAGGGGGCTCTATGAGACCCAGTACTTC. It yields the protein CASSVRGLYETQYF.

For the CDR3, the DNA is TGTGCCAGCAGCTTGGAGCTCTCGAGGGCGGGGGAGCAGTTCTTC. Amino acid sequence: CASSLELSRAGEQFF. The chain employs TRBV5-4 and TRBJ2-1; tentatively, D is TRBD2 (6 bases). Germline lookup yields CDR1 SGHNT and CDR2 YYREEE (reference sequence). The V end was cut by 0 bases, the J end by 10 bases, with 17 bases between. The CDR3 covers 15 residues.

The chain employs TRBV6-5 and TRBJ2-1; 9 nucleotides align to TRBD2. Losses at the gene ends were 8 bases for V and 6 bases for J; bases not matched to a gene: 8. Germline V lookup: CDR1 MNHEY, CDR2 SVGAGI. The CDR3 has 14 amino acids. CDR3 in DNA: TGTGCCAGCTCCCCGGGGGGACTAGCCAATGAGCAGTTCTTC. Translating gives CASSPGGLANEQFF.